Listed below are T cell receptor beta chains from one sample, sequenced in a study of cytomegalovirus exposure and HLA in healthy donors. The table came from immunoSEQ multiplex PCR; TCRdb's copy has only in-frame clones and leaves some out. The data show about 170,000 clones, around 62% seen once. Sample: PBMCs. The receptors stem from a man aged 35-49 years in good health and CMV-seronegative. Both conserved end residues are part of each CDR3. A D gene is named only where the DNA matches it firmly. Rows may omit the clone size; those that give it use once, few, many or a size class.

V gene,D gene,clone size,J gene,CDR3 DNA,CDR3 protein
TRBV5-1,TRBD1,.,TRBJ1-5,TGCGCCAGCAGCTCCGGGACAGGGGCCAATCAGCCCCAGCATTTT,CASSSGTGANQPQHF
TRBV30,TRBD1,.,TRBJ1-6,TGTGCCTGGAAGGGACAGGGGACAAGGGAGAATTCACCCCTCCACTTT,CAWKGQGTRENSPLHF
TRBV5-4,TRBD2,.,TRBJ2-3,TGTGCCAGCAGCTTGTTTTACGGGGGGGCCTCGGGTACGCAGTATTTT,CASSLFYGGASGTQYF
TRBV11-2,TRBD1,.,TRBJ2-1,TGTGCCAGCAGCCTGGACAGGGGGGGCTTCCATGAGCAGTTCTTC,CASSLDRGGFHEQFF
TRBV28,.,.,TRBJ2-7,TGTGCCAGCAGTTTAGGTGGGAGCCCCTACGAGCAGTACTTC,CASSLGGSPYEQYF
TRBV7-9,.,.,TRBJ1-1,TGTTCCAGCAGCTTAGTAGGATCAGGGGAGGGGGCTGAAGCTTTCTTT,CSSSLVGSGEGAEAFF
TRBV19,.,few,TRBJ1-1,TGTGCCAGTAGTATATACCCGGGGACTGAAGCTTTCTTT,CASSIYPGTEAFF
TRBV5-5,.,many,TRBJ2-1,TGTGCCAGCAGCCCTCAAACCTTATACATTAATGAGCAGTTCTTC,CASSPQTLYINEQFF
TRBV19,.,.,TRBJ1-6,TGTGCCAGTAGTAAAGAAGGCGAGAGCGGTTCACCCCTCCACTTT,CASSKEGESGSPLHF
TRBV2,.,.,TRBJ2-5,TGTGCCAGCACAGTTCAAGAGACCCAGTACTTC,CASTVQETQYF
TRBV19,TRBD1,.,TRBJ1-1,TGTGCCAGCGACGACAGGGGACGGGGAAGGGACACTGAAGCTTTCTTT,CASDDRGRGRDTEAFF
TRBV5-4,.,.,TRBJ1-1,TGCGCCAGCAGCCAAGACGGCCTGGGAGGATCCACTGAAGCTTTCTTT,CASSQDGLGGSTEAFF
TRBV19,TRBD1,once,TRBJ1-5,TGTGCCAGTAGTATAGCCCGACAGGGACAGCCCCAGCATTTT,CASSIARQGQPQHF
TRBV20-1,.,.,TRBJ2-7,TGCAGTGCTATACAATACGAGCAGTACTTC,CSAIQYEQYF
TRBV13,TRBD1,.,TRBJ1-2,TGTGCCAGCAGCACCCGGCTAACCGGGGACAGAGACTATGGCTACACCTTC,CASSTRLTGDRDYGYTF